This record covers a single TCR beta chain. The table came from immunoSEQ multiplex PCR; TCRdb's copy has only in-frame clones and leaves some out. Of about 46,000 clones detected, about 94% appear once; the ten largest clones hold 3.5% to 5%. The data belong to a study of T cell changes during pregnancy in multiple sclerosis. V gave up 8 bases and J gave up 8 bases, with 16 bases separating them. Germline V gene lookup returns CDR1 MNHEY and CDR2 SMNVEV (reference sequence). The CDR3 runs to 14 residues. This sample comprised CD8+ T cells from peripheral blood mononuclear cells, obtained in the first trimester of pregnancy. V gene TRBV27 combines with J gene TRBJ1-6; no definite D call. This clonotype was sampled from a female donor with multiple sclerosis, enrolled in a pregnancy study. In DNA, the CDR3 is TGTGCCAGCGCGACCCCTAGGGAGGATTCACCCCTCCACTTT. The encoded protein is CASATPREDSPLHF.